This TCR beta chain was sequenced in a study of blood T cells in healthy people across ages. Study-level results: Both naive CD4+ cell counts and diversity were greater in long-lived donors than in aged donors. Because donor CMV status was unknown, expanded clonotype changes were possibly confounded.

Trimming cost V 4 bases and J 4 bases; bases outside gene matches: 6. Germline loops: CDR1 LGHDT, CDR2 YNNKEL (reference sequence). The CDR3 sequence is 14 residues long. PCR was performed a second time for roughly 7 to 11 cycles using a sample-barcoded 5' primer and a J-beta primer mix. TCRdb itself ran the 5' RACE reads through MiXCR, one entry per CDR3 protein. The sample has about 650,000 distinct CDR3 sequences, roughly half seen once. No fewer than 6 micrograms of total RNA were isolated from every sample. This clonotype occurred once. No antigen is known for it. This chain links TRBV3-1 with TRBJ1-2; 7 bases line up with TRBD1. The material sequenced was blood. The source is a woman of 80 years or more in good health. Here the CDR3 DNA reads TGTGCCAGCAGCCGGGCAGGGGGAGGCTATGGCTACACCTTC. Its protein is CASSRAGGGYGYTF.